Given below is one T cell receptor (beta chain) in context. Its specificity is not known. This entry belongs to a study of immune cell composition in non-small cell lung cancer. Germline CDR1 reads LNHDA; CDR2 reads SQIVND (reference sequence). With 3 bases removed from V and 2 bases from J, the gap between germline ends came to 7 bases. The CDR3 is made up of 13 amino acids. Normal lung sampling was at least 3 cm from the tumour, as distant as possible. Whole-study findings and limits: Squamous carcinomas (about 75%) more often had tumour-associated clones >0.5% than adenocarcinomas (roughly 35%). Tumour TCR-beta clonality was not significantly tied to smoking pack-years.

Generated by immunoSEQ multiplex PCR, the TCRdb table keeps only in-frame clones and is missing some. The sample lists around 1,900 clones, around three quarters seen once, with more than 8% in the top ten. V usage is TRBV19 and J usage is TRBJ2-5; D remains unclear. The material sequenced was non-adjacent lung tissue. The sequence was obtained from a human donor with non-small cell lung cancer. The CDR3 bases are TGTGCCAGTAGTATGAACTTACAAGAGACCCAGTACTTC. Amino acids: CASSMNLQETQYF. The whole variable domain, remainder taken from reference TRBV19 and TRBJ2-5, is DGGITQSPKYLFRKEGQNVTLSCEQNLNHDAMYWYRQDPGQGLRLIYYSQIVNDFQKGDIAEGYSVSREKKESFPLTVTSAQKNPTAFYLCASSMNLQETQYFGPGTRLLVL.